These 17 T cell receptor beta chains came from one sample sequenced in a study of blood T cell repertoires in COVID-19. The data were produced by immunoSEQ multiplex PCR, yet TCRdb's version contains in-frame clones alone and is incomplete. The sample has about 140,000 clones, 86% seen once. The sequenced sample was peripheral blood. The receptors here all came from a woman aged 55 to 70 with acute or convalescent COVID-19.

V gene TRBV9 combines with J gene TRBJ2-5; D remains ambiguous. V was pared by 3 bases and J by 4 bases, with 10 bases between. Germline assignment: CDR1 SGDLS and CDR2 YYNGEE. CDR3 length: 13 residues. CDR3 amino acids: CASSAQVGETQYF. Here the CDR3 DNA reads TGTGCCAGCAGCGCCCAGGTGGGAGAGACCCAGTACTTC.

The chain recombines TRBV27 with TRBJ2-7; the match to TRBD1 covers 10 bases. Germline V gene lookup returns CDR1 MNHEY and CDR2 SMNVEV (reference sequence). This CDR3 contains 15 residues. The trim removed 5 bases at V and 3 bases at J, leaving 7 bases unmatched. CDR3 sequence reads: CASSRNRDRGYEQYF. DNA of the CDR3: TGTGCCAGCAGTCGCAACCGGGACAGGGGCTACGAGCAGTACTTC.

CDR3 residues: CASSSTYNEQFF. The CDR3 region has the DNA TGTGCCAGCAGTTCTACCTACAATGAGCAGTTCTTC. This rearrangement joins TRBV6-5 to TRBJ2-1; D uncertain. The CDR3 runs to 12 residues. V was pared by 4 bases and J by 2 bases, with 3 bases between. Germline values: CDR1 MNHEY, CDR2 SVGAGI.

In nucleotides, the CDR3 is TGTGCCAGCAGCACTGCGGGACGGAGTAGCAATCAGCCCCAGCATTTT. Encoded protein: CASSTAGRSSNQPQHF. The chain combines TRBV28 with TRBJ1-5, with D possibly matching TRBD1 (5 bases). The CDR3 sequence is 16 residues long. V lost 6 bases, J lost 0 bases, and 15 bases lay in between. From germline, CDR1 is MDHEN and CDR2 SYDVKM.

The chain couples TRBV5-1 to TRBJ2-1, with 10 bases fitting TRBD2. Germline assignment: CDR1 SGHRS and CDR2 YFSETQ. V dropped 5 bases and J dropped 5; count of bases not matched to a gene: 7. This CDR3 spans 15 amino acids. CDR3 nucleotide sequence: TGCGCCAGCAGTAGTACTAGCGGGGATCACAATGAGCAGTTCTTC. This encodes CASSSTSGDHNEQFF.

This clone was detected once. V usage is TRBV4-1 and J usage is TRBJ2-7; 9 nucleotides line up with TRBD1. V gave up 1 base and J gave up 4 bases; unmatched junction bases: 5. Germline CDR1 reads MGHRA; CDR2 reads YSYEKL. The length of the CDR3 is 15 residues. As DNA, the CDR3 is TGCGCCAGCAGCCAAGTGGGACAGGGAGTTTACGAGCAGTACTTC. Protein sequence: CASSQVGQGVYEQYF.

This clone was detected once. This rearrangement joins TRBV5-1 to TRBJ2-5; the match to TRBD2 covers 7 bases. CDR3 length: 15 residues. Germline CDR1 reads SGHRS; CDR2 reads YFSETQ. The V segment lost 3 bases and the J segment 4 bases; nucleotides outside the gene matches: 9. CDR3 nucleotides: TGCGCCAGCAGCTCTGCTAGCGGCCGGCGAGAGACCCAGTACTTC. It encodes CASSSASGRRETQYF.

This clone was seen more than once but under ten times. CDR3 DNA sequence: TGTGCCACCAGTGACCCTGGGGAGGTGAGCACAGATACGCAGTATTTT. It encodes CATSDPGEVSTDTQYF. This chain uses TRBV24-1 with TRBJ2-3; a possible D gene is TRBD2 (6 bases). CDR3 length: 16 amino acids. Deletions cut 4 bases from V and 0 bases from J, with 13 bases between. Germline V CDR1 and CDR2: KGHDR, SFDVKD.

The chain carries TRBV14 and TRBJ2-3, with TRBD2 matching over 9 bases. Germline V gene sequence: CDR1 SGHDN, CDR2 FVKESK. Unmatched junction bases numbered 5, after V lost 5 bases and J lost 5 bases. The CDR3 extends over 14 amino acids. The CDR3 sequence: CASSGGGGRDTQYF. DNA for the CDR3: TGTGCCAGCAGCGGCGGGGGGGGAAGAGATACGCAGTATTTT.

The chain links TRBV4-1 to TRBJ1-1; D is perhaps TRBD1 (6 bases). In germline, CDR1 is MGHRA, CDR2 YSYEKL. The CDR3 has 12 amino acids. The V end lost 0 bases, the J end lost 11 bases, and 10 bases lay between the germline ends. This CDR3 is CASSQERGAAFF. The CDR3 nucleotides are TGCGCCAGCAGCCAAGAACGGGGGGCGGCTTTCTTT.

The chain carries TRBV18 and TRBJ2-1; 11 bases match TRBD2. Germline trimming cut 2 bases from V and 4 bases from J; bases unmatched to any gene: 7. This CDR3 has 17 amino acids. Germline V CDR1 and CDR2: KGHSH, LQKENI. CDR3: CASSPTHGTSGYNEQFF. CDR3 nucleotides: TGTGCCAGCTCACCAACGCACGGGACTAGCGGATACAATGAGCAGTTCTTC.

This chain uses TRBV30 with TRBJ1-4; TRBD1 is a possible D gene (5 bases). CDR3 length: 17 amino acids. Looked up from germline, CDR1 is GTSNPN and CDR2 is SVGIG (reference sequence). The V and J ends lost 0 bases and 8 bases respectively, with 22 bases between them. The CDR3 coding sequence is TGTGCCTGGAGTGTACCTTCTCACGGTAGGGGAGGGGAAAAACTGTTTTTT. This codes for CAWSVPSHGRGGEKLFF.

The V gene is TRBV7-9, the J gene TRBJ2-1, with 12 bases aligning to TRBD2. The CDR3 is made up of 16 amino acids. CDR1 and CDR2 from the germline V gene are SEHNR and FQNEAQ (reference sequence). The J segment lost 7 bases and the V segment lost 5 bases, leaving 9 bases of the junction unmatched. Here the CDR3 reads CASSETSGGLVNEQFF. CDR3 nucleotides: TGTGCCAGCAGCGAGACTAGCGGGGGCCTCGTTAATGAGCAGTTCTTC.

The V call is TRBV27, the J call TRBJ2-3; possibly TRBD2 for D (5 bases). The CDR3 is made up of 14 amino acids. Trimming pared 0 bases from V and 4 bases from J, leaving 8 bases between. Looked up from germline, CDR1 is MNHEY and CDR2 is SMNVEV (reference sequence). CDR3 sequence (DNA): TGTGCCAGCAGTTTATCGCGGGCGGCAGATACGCAGTATTTT. This codes for CASSLSRAADTQYF.

This clone was detected once. The rearrangement joins TRBV9 to TRBJ1-1; TRBD1 aligns across 10 bases. Germline values: CDR1 SGDLS, CDR2 YYNGEE. Trimming took 0 bases from V and 9 from J; bases not matched to a gene: 11. The CDR3 has 16 residues. CDR3 in DNA: TGTGCCAGCAGCGTAGGACTCGGGACAGGGGTATTTCAAGCTTTCTTT. Translating gives CASSVGLGTGVFQAFF.

The gene calls are TRBV4-1 and TRBJ1-2; TRBD1 agrees at 8 bases. CDR1 is MGHRA and CDR2 is YSYEKL in the germline V gene. This CDR3 is built from 15 residues. V shed 4 bases and J 4 bases; nucleotides not matched to a gene: 8. Here the CDR3 reads CASSLDRGGSYGYTF. CDR3 coding DNA: TGCGCCAGCAGCCTCGACAGGGGAGGTAGCTATGGCTACACCTTC.

In this sample, this clone turned up a few times. The chain has TRBV28 and TRBJ2-3; TRBD2 matches at 10 bases. The CDR3 length is 18 residues. Looked up from germline, CDR1 is MDHEN and CDR2 is SYDVKM. V lost 3 bases and J lost 4; bases outside the gene matches: 13. For the CDR3, the DNA is TGTGCCAGCAGTTTTTCCCTATCTAGCGGGGGTCTATCAGATACGCAGTATTTT. This translates into CASSFSLSSGGLSDTQYF.